This TCR beta chain was documented in a study of shared clonotypes between healthy human individuals. Overall study context: CD4 naive and CD4 memory each took three plates per donor, while CD8 naive took two and CD8 memory one. Study-level findings and limits: Naive subsets, compared against memory subsets, generally had larger estimated richness values. Several donors held approximately 5% of naive CD4 clonotypes in common.

The naive CD8 subset, CD45RO-negative cells positively selected for CCR7, excluded terminally differentiated effector memory CD45RA+ cells. For this clone: Its antigen is still unknown. The same CDR3 also results from other DNA sequences found in this sample.

The CDR3 loop spans 14 amino acids. Germline V gene lookup returns CDR1 SNHLY and CDR2 FYNNEI. The V end lost 3 bases, the J end lost 0 bases, and 9 bases lay between the germline ends. TCRdb's copy holds only in-frame clones and misses some; the assay was immunoSEQ multiplex PCR. The sample yields more than 2 million clones, about 95% seen once. The sample comprised naive CD8+ T cells sorted from blood. This receptor was obtained from a man between 18 and 35 years old in good health. This chain joins TRBV2 and TRBJ2-7; D gene ambiguous. The CDR3 loop reads CASSESPDSYEQYF. The CDR3 nucleotides are TGTGCCAGCAGTGAGAGTCCGGACTCCTACGAGCAGTACTTC.